The clone carrying this T cell receptor beta chain was counted between two and nine times. No antigen is known for it. TCRdb itself ran the 5' RACE reads through MiXCR, one entry per CDR3 protein. Of hundreds of thousands of distinct CDR3 sequences listed, roughly 17% are singletons. These data belong to a study of T-cell memory formation after mild COVID-19. Across the whole study: Clusters of TCRs were largely donor specific. Overall study findings and caveats: Clones from the second wave (peaking day 37) had unconfirmed SARS-CoV-2 specificity.

This CDR3 comprises 13 residues. V shed 6 bases and J 6 bases; nucleotides not matched to a gene: 6. Germline V CDR1 and CDR2: SNHLY, FYNNEI. The TCR originated in an adult woman who had mild COVID-19 (a few samples of this study predate the infection). Cell type and time point are not known. The genes are TRBV2 and TRBJ1-1, with 8 positions matching TRBD1. The sequenced material came from PBMCs or a T cell subset sorted from them (not recorded which). The CDR3 DNA reads as TGTGCCAGCAGCCGGACAGGGTTGGCTGAAGCTTTCTTT. This translates into CASSRTGLAEAFF.